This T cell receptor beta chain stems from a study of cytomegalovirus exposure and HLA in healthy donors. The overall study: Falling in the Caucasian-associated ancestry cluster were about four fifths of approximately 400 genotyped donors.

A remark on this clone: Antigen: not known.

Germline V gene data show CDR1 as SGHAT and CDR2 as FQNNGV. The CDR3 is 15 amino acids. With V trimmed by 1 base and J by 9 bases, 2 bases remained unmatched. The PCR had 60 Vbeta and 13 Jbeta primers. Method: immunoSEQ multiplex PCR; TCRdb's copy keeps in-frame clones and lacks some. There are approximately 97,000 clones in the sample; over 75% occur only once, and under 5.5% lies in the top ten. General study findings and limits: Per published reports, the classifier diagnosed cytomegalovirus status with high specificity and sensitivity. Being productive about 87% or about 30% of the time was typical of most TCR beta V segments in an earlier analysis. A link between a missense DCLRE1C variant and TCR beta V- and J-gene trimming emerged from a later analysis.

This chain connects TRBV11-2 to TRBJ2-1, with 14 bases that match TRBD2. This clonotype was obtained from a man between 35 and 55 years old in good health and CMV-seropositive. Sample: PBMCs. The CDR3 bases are TGTGCCAGCAGCTTAGGACTAGCGGGAGGGACTGAGCAGTTCTTC. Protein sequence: CASSLGLAGGTEQFF.